This TCR beta chain came from a study of shared clonotypes between healthy human individuals (TCRdb year 2020). Regarding the study in general: The cohort comprised a couple of women and a few men aged 18 to 49 years. For each donor, CD4 naive and CD4 memory were each given three plates, CD8 naive was given two plates, and CD8 memory was given one plate. Blood TCR repertoires of several healthy adults were deeply sequenced to estimate repertoire size and the extent of clonotype sharing between individuals. Different laboratories and diverse techniques were used to prepare libraries and sequence TCR repertoires, to increase sequencing depth and limit assay-specific biases. Leukapheresis yielded between about 0.9 and 8.9 billion PBMCs per donor.

Looking up the germline V gene (reference sequence) yields CDR1 MNHEY and CDR2 SMNVEV. Deletion took 5 bases off V and 7 bases off J, with a span of 23 bases between the germline ends. The CDR3 goes from the cysteine to the phenylalanine over 16 residues. CDR3 DNA only is kept here, 48 bases in frame from base 1. Using the deep immunoSEQ assay, multiplex PCR amplified TCR CDR3 regions from genomic DNA. Extracted genomic DNA from each cell subset was spread evenly across all wells of several immunoSEQ 96-well plates, with each plate serving as a replicate. For sorted subsets, approximately 190 ng of genomic DNA, equivalent to around 29,000 T cell genomes, went into each replicate PCR. Purified libraries were measured with a Qubit 3.0 fluorometer, size-checked on a Bioanalyzer 2100, and measured again with the KAPA Library Quantification kit. Each immunoSEQ 96-well plate was sequenced on its own single-read 150-cycle Illumina NextSeq 550 flow cell. Turning to the authors' computational methods: Because the immunoSEQ output held only junctional sequences and lacked quality scores, the filtering could not match the filtering applied to full-length reads. Sequences were annotated with PyIR, a Python wrapper for IgBLAST v1.9, using IMGT germline references to assign V/J genes and CDR3. Reads with weak V/J assignments (E-value above 1e-6), missing CDR3, stop codons, out-of-frame junctions, or ambiguous translated residues were removed. V3J clonotypes were defined by identical inferred V gene, J gene, and CDR3 amino acid sequence. Percentage overlap between repertoires was calculated by dividing the number of shared unique clonotypes by the size of the smaller repertoire. Three approaches were used to assess repertoire richness: RTK rarefaction, the Chao1 estimator, and Recon v2.1 estimates of unobserved clonotypes. For all TCRbeta clonotypes obtained by the gDNA method from several donors, generation probabilities were computed with OLGA. Imported from immuneACCESS, the table was reduced by TCRdb to in-frame sequences with V and J called. These copies leave out some clones; in studies compared against another copy, an unresolved V gene accounts for under half, and the cause of the remainder is not known. Clonal size and the V and J genes are those of that table, whereas D and trimming came from the DNA. This sample is represented by 980,000 or so clones; over 75% of them were singletons. About 1.5% of the sample comes from the top ten.

This clone was recorded once. Its antigen is still unknown. Within one base of it there is no much larger clone, and no base qualities were kept. Donors were healthy HIV-negative adults with no recently reported acute infections or vaccinations. Every donor was a Caucasian adult living in Nashville, Tennessee, USA. CD4+ T cells were enriched by magnetic negative selection; naive cells were then positively selected on CD45RA, and the negative fraction formed the memory subset. Blood was collected by leukapheresis, and PBMCs were isolated by Ficoll-Histopaque density gradient centrifugation and then cryopreserved in liquid nitrogen vapor phase. Analytical flow cytometry was used to check the purity and quantity of each magnetically sorted T cell population. Each sorted fraction had its genomic DNA isolated and then quantified by UV absorbance on a Nanodrop 2000c. Points the paper makes about the study in general: Clonotypes shared by all four sorted-subset donors showed higher generation probabilities than non-shared clonotypes. Sampling was limited to blood, and TCR repertoires in tissue likely differ from TCR repertoires in blood. Around 5.4% of naive CD4, around 4% of naive CD8, roughly 2.5% of memory CD4, and roughly 0.4% of memory CD8 clonotypes were shared across several donors. Larger estimated clonotype richness was generally found for naive subsets than for memory subsets. Based on pairwise subsampling, the degree of clonotype sharing among donors was expected to be affected by sequencing depth. Because the study included a small number of donors, the genetic and exposure-history diversity represented was limited. Rarefaction of sorted-subset datasets indicated incomplete sequencing despite the large sequencing depth.

Sequencing used memory CD4+ T cells sorted from blood. The cell subset or site label, read with the paper, signifies: CD45RA-negative fraction. The V and J genes are TRBV27 and TRBJ1-1; TRBD1 is a weak D gene call, 5 bases matching. This TCR derives from a man between 18 and 29 years old in good health. The CDR3 corresponds to CASSPLYGGSGYEAFF. DNA sequence: TGTGCCAGCAGTCCATTATATGGGGGGTCTGGTTATGAAGCTTTCTTT.